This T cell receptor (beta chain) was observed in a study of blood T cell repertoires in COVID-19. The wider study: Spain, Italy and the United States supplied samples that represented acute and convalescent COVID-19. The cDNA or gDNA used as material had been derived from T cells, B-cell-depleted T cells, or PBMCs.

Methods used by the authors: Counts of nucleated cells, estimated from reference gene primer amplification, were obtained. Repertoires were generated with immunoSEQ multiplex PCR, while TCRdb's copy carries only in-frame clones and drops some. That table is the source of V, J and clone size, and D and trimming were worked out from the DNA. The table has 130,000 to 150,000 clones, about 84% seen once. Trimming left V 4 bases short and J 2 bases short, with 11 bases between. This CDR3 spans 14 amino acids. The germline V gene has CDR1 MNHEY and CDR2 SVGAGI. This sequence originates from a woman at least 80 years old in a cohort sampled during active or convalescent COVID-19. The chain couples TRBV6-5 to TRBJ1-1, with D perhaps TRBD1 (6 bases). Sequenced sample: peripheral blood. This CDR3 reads CASSFQGFNTEAFF. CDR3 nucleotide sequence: TGTGCCAGCAGTTTCCAGGGGTTCAACACTGAAGCTTTCTTT.